The 18 T cell receptor beta chains listed next were all sequenced from one sample in a study of cytomegalovirus exposure and HLA in healthy donors (dated 2017 in TCRdb). The method behind the library was the immunoSEQ multiplex PCR assay. A mixture of 60 forward primers for TCR Vbeta segments and 13 reverse primers for TCR Jbeta segments was used in the multiplex PCR. TCRdb holds this immuneACCESS table with in-frame rearrangements only. Some clones are missing; in checked studies, unresolved V genes explain under half, and the rest has no known cause. The sample contains fewer than 40,000 clones, about 65% of them found a single time. The top ten hold 20% to 25% of the sample. The specimen was PBMCs. The receptors originated from a man aged 50 or older in good health and CMV-seropositive.

CDR3 bases: TGTGCCTGGAGTCCCACGGGGTACGAGCAGTACTTC. Its protein is CAWSPTGYEQYF. The chain couples TRBV30 to TRBJ2-7, with D possibly matching TRBD2 (5 bases). Looked up from germline, CDR1 is GTSNPN and CDR2 is SVGIG (reference sequence). There are 12 residues in the CDR3. V lost 2 bases and J 4 bases, leaving 9 bases between the germline ends.

This clone was observed a handful of times. Mismatch with germline at one junction end may stem from a read error. The chain employs TRBV7-9 and TRBJ2-6; weak D call: TRBD1 (6 bases). This CDR3 has 8 residues. The V gene's germline CDR1 is SEHNR and CDR2 FQNEAQ (reference sequence). CDR3 DNA: TGTGCCACCGGGACACTCCTTTTC. This encodes CATGTLLF.

The chain is built from TRBV11-3 and TRBJ2-3, with no clear D. The V end was cut by 1 base, the J end by 2 bases, with 10 bases between. CDR1 is SGHNT, CDR2 YENEEA, per germline. This CDR3 comprises 15 residues. This CDR3 reads CASSLGRRNTDTQYF. As DNA, the CDR3 is TGTGCCAGCAGCTTAGGGCGGCGGAACACAGATACGCAGTATTTT.

This clone was picked up one time. The rearrangement joins TRBV4-1 to TRBJ2-5, with TRBD1 identical over 7 bases. Judging by the DNA end, TRBJ2-7 fits better; the J call may be wrong. This CDR3 comprises 16 residues. CDR1 and CDR2 from the germline V gene are MGHRA and YSYEKL. CDR3 coding DNA: TGCGCCAGCAGCCAGGACAGGAGTGAACTATCCTACGAGCAGTACTTC. Amino acid sequence: CASSQDRSELSYEQYF.

The chain uses TRBV7-9 and TRBJ2-7; D possibly corresponds to TRBD1 (5 bases). The CDR3 is 13 residues long. From germline, CDR1 is SEHNR and CDR2 FQNEAQ (reference sequence). Trimming removed 6 bases at V and 0 bases at J, with 9 bases between. CDR3 sequence: CASRAGFSYEQYF. The CDR3 coding sequence is TGTGCCAGCAGGGCAGGGTTCTCCTACGAGCAGTACTTC. The whole variable domain, remainder taken from reference TRBV7-9 and TRBJ2-7, is DTGVSQNPRHKITKRGQNVTFRCDPISEHNRLYWYRQTLGQGPEFLTYFQNEAQLEKSRLLSDRFSAERPKGSFSTLEIQRTEQGDSAMYLCASRAGFSYEQYFGPGTRLTVT.

This clone was recorded a few times. The CDR3 DNA follows: TGTGCCAGCAGCGGGACAGGTAATCAGCCCCAGCATTTT. It translates to CASSGTGNQPQHF. This rearrangement joins TRBV7-9 to TRBJ1-5; TRBD1 matches 8 bases. Germline-derived CDR1 and CDR2 are SEHNR and FQNEAQ (reference sequence). The V gene end was trimmed by 5 bases and the J gene end by 4 bases; junction bases not matched to a gene: 1. This CDR3 is built from 13 residues.

The rearrangement uses TRBV10-3 and TRBJ2-3, with 7 bases aligning to TRBD1. This CDR3 is built from 14 residues. J lost 1 base, V lost 10 bases, and 8 bases had no gene match. Per the germline V gene, CDR1 is ENHRY and CDR2 is SYGVKD. DNA for the CDR3: TGTGCCAGCACTGGACAGGAAGGCACAGATACGCAGTATTTT. Translating it yields CASTGQEGTDTQYF.

This clone was found a few times. The chain couples TRBV10-3 to TRBJ2-7; possibly TRBD1 for D (6 bases). The V and J ends lost 4 bases and 4 bases respectively, with 8 bases between them. The CDR3 spans 12 residues. CDR1 and CDR2 (germline): ENHRY, SYGVKD. CDR3 DNA sequence: TGTGCCATCAGTGGTACAGGGTACGAGCAGTACTTC. Amino acid sequence: CAISGTGYEQYF.

The genes are TRBV6-6 and TRBJ2-7, with a weak D call TRBD2 (6 bases). Trimming shortened V by 5 bases and J by 5 bases, and 10 bases separated the two germline ends. Per the germline V gene, CDR1 is MNHNY and CDR2 is SVGAGI (reference sequence). The length of the CDR3 is 12 residues. The CDR3 protein is CASSPGDHEQYF. The CDR3 region has the DNA TGTGCCAGCAGTCCGGGGGACCACGAGCAGTACTTC.

The sample holds a few counts of this clone. The chain joins TRBV30 to TRBJ2-3; 7 bases fit TRBD1. Per germline, CDR1 GTSNPN and CDR2 SVGIG (reference sequence). The CDR3 consists of 13 residues. With V trimmed by 7 bases and J by 6 bases, 10 bases remained unmatched. Written as DNA, the CDR3 is TGTGCCTCCTCCCTGACAGGGTTGGATACGCAGTATTTT. Protein product: CASSLTGLDTQYF.

This clone has only a few counts. J is TRBJ1-1 and V is TRBV11-3, with a possible D match to TRBD1 (6 bases). This CDR3 is built from 14 residues. Trimming stripped 0 bases from V and 3 bases from J, with 8 bases between. The germline V gene has CDR1 SGHNT and CDR2 YENEEA. CDR3 residues: CASSLEGGDTEAFF. The CDR3 DNA is TGTGCCAGCAGCTTAGAAGGGGGAGACACTGAAGCTTTCTTT.

This clone is medium-sized by share. V usage is TRBV5-4 and J usage is TRBJ2-3, with D possibly being TRBD2 (7 bases). CDR1 and CDR2 (germline): SGHNT, YYREEE (reference sequence). CDR3 length equals 16 residues. Trimming shortened V by 2 bases and J by 1 base, and 14 bases separated the two germline ends. The CDR3 spells CASSLAGGGRTDTQYF. As DNA, the CDR3 is TGTGCCAGCAGCTTAGCAGGCGGGGGCCGCACAGATACGCAGTATTTT.

V usage is TRBV5-1 and J usage is TRBJ2-5; D might be TRBD2 (6 bases). Germline loops: CDR1 SGHRS, CDR2 YFSETQ. V shed 6 bases and J shed 4 bases, with 10 bases lying between them. This CDR3 is 12 amino acids long. CDR3 nucleotide sequence: TGCGCCAGCACGGACGGGGGAGAGACCCAGTACTTC. It codes for CASTDGGETQYF.

This chain uses TRBV29-1 with TRBJ2-4, with D uncertain. Germline V CDR1 and CDR2: SQVTM, ANQGSEA. CDR3 length: 13 amino acids. V shed 4 bases and J shed 2 bases, with 9 bases lying between them. The CDR3 sequence: CSVASVTKNIQYF. The CDR3 nucleotides read TGCAGCGTTGCCTCGGTTACCAAAAACATTCAGTACTTC.

This clone has only a few counts. V is TRBV19 and J is TRBJ2-7, with 11 bases fitting TRBD1. Germline V gives CDR1 LNHDA, CDR2 SQIVND (reference sequence). This CDR3 is built from 14 residues. V shed 4 bases and J 5 bases; nucleotides not matched to a gene: 4. CDR3 protein: CASSTGTGGHEQYF. The CDR3 coding sequence is TGTGCCAGTAGTACTGGGACAGGGGGACACGAGCAGTACTTC.

The rearrangement uses TRBV14 and TRBJ2-3; 11 nucleotides agree with TRBD2. The CDR3 totals 17 residues. Trimming took 3 bases from V and 2 from J; bases not matched to a gene: 7. Germline-derived CDR1 and CDR2 are SGHDN and FVKESK. CDR3 coding DNA: TGTGCCAGCAGCCAGCTCCTAGCGGGGGGAACCACAGATACGCAGTATTTT. Translated: CASSQLLAGGTTDTQYF.

The chain combines TRBV30 with TRBJ2-5, with D perhaps TRBD2 (7 bases). Germline CDR1 reads GTSNPN; CDR2 reads SVGIG (reference sequence). CDR3 length: 13 residues. The germline V and J ends were trimmed by 5 bases and 4 bases, with 14 bases remaining between them. This chain's CDR3 is CAWVLGGGETQYF. CDR3 bases: TGTGCCTGGGTTTTAGGGGGGGGAGAGACCCAGTACTTC.

This clone has more than one count but fewer than ten. The same CDR3 arises from other DNA sequences in this sample as well. Here the CDR3 DNA reads TGTGCCAGCAGCCCACAGGGGAGCTCCTACGAGCAGTACTTC. Translation gives CASSPQGSSYEQYF. The rearrangement joins TRBV7-2 to TRBJ2-7, with 7 positions matching TRBD1. The CDR3 is 14 residues long. Germline values: CDR1 SGHTA, CDR2 FQGNSA. The V and J ends lost 5 bases and 0 bases, in that order; junction bases with no gene match: 4.